This T cell receptor (beta chain) was identified in a study of neoadjuvant nivolumab and ipilimumab in lung cancer. This clone was picked up one time. Antigen specificity is unknown. Points from the study as a whole: Resected tumors had greater TCR richness and clonality than uninvolved lung. Resected-tumor TCR richness correlated positively with pretherapy blood richness.

This CDR3 contains 16 residues. Germline CDR1 SGHRS, CDR2 YFSETQ. Trimming took 4 bases from V and 3 from J; bases not matched to a gene: 6. Clones were read by immunoSEQ multiplex PCR, and TCRdb kept only the in-frame ones, dropping some. Found here are 25,000 to 30,000 clones, less than 90% of them singletons; the top ten hold under 8%. The sample consisted of peripheral blood, taken before neoadjuvant nivolumab, alone or with ipilimumab. The rearrangement links TRBV5-1 to TRBJ2-2, with 10 bases identical to TRBD1. This receptor was taken from an adult with non-small cell lung cancer. In DNA form, the CDR3 reads TGCGCCAGCAGCCTACACGGACAGGGGGACACCGGGGAGCTGTTTTTT. Its translation: CASSLHGQGDTGELFF.